The 8 T cell receptor beta chains reported below all come from one sample, sequenced in a study of CXCR3-negative and CXCR3-positive naive CD8 T cells. Carrying UMI labels, the TRB cDNA libraries were prepared through 5' RACE. TCRdb reanalyzed the 5' RACE reads and collapses them to one entry per CDR3 protein, without DNA. Its table lists 50,000 to 65,000 distinct CDR3 sequences. Sequencing was performed on naive CXCR3- CD8+ T cells from blood. Described subset: CD45RO-CCR7+CD27+CD95- naive CD8+ T cells lacking CXCR3 (TNR3-). Receptors were obtained from a human donor in good health. Some clones in this sample may be carry-over from other donors' samples.

This chain links TRBV6-6 with TRBJ1-1. The CDR3 is made up of 12 amino acids. The germline V gene has CDR1 MNHNY and CDR2 SVGAGI (reference sequence). The chain's CDR3 is CASRGSGTEAFF.

The rearrangement uses TRBV29-1 and TRBJ2-2. The CDR3 covers 15 residues. CDR1 SQVTM and CDR2 ANQGSEA come from the germline V gene. This chain's CDR3 is CSVELAHLNTGELFF.

The CDR3: CASSLSRGTYEQYF. The rearrangement joins TRBV27 to TRBJ2-7; TCRdb's D call, TRBD2, is unchecked because there is no DNA. The CDR3 has 14 residues. The germline V gene encodes CDR1 MNHEY and CDR2 SMNVEV (reference sequence).

The chain is built from TRBV7-2 and TRBJ1-1; TCRdb calls TRBD1, which cannot be checked without DNA. The germline gives CDR1 SGHTA, CDR2 FQGNSA. The CDR3 is 12 amino acids. The CDR3 is CASSQGPTEAFF.

This chain links TRBV7-2 with TRBJ2-1; TCRdb's assignment of TRBD2 cannot be checked, as there is no DNA. The CDR3 consists of 14 residues. The germline gives CDR1 SGHTA, CDR2 FQGNSA. The CDR3 loop reads CASSLAREVHEQFF.

J is TRBJ2-1 and V is TRBV29-1; lacking DNA, the TRBD2 call made by TCRdb goes unchecked. The CDR3 runs 11 residues. The germline V gene encodes CDR1 SQVTM and CDR2 ANQGSEA. CDR3 region: CSVSTSGEQFF.

This sequence joins TRBV29-1 and TRBJ2-5; checking the TCRdb D call of TRBD2 is not possible without DNA. The CDR3 is 17 residues long. Per germline, CDR1 SQVTM and CDR2 ANQGSEA. The CDR3 sequence is CSVEGIFGVGLEETQYF.

This chain uses TRBV6-2 or TRBV6-3 with TRBJ2-1; TCRdb gives TRBD2 as the D gene, but with no DNA this cannot be confirmed. The CDR3 covers 12 residues. Germline lookup yields CDR1 MNHEY and CDR2 SVGEGT. CDR3 sequence reads: CASSLAVNEQFF.